This record concerns one T cell receptor beta chain sequence. This sample is part of a study of blood T cell repertoires in COVID-19. Study-level background: T cells, B-cell-depleted T cells, or PBMCs provided the cDNA or gDNA that served as material.

TCRdb's copy holds only in-frame clones and misses some; the assay was immunoSEQ multiplex PCR. The sample holds tens of thousands of clones, 65% to 90% seen once. From germline, CDR1 is MNHEY and CDR2 SVGEGT. J lost 2 bases, V lost 5 bases, and 8 bases had no gene match. This CDR3 is 15 amino acids long. Material for sequencing was peripheral blood. The TCR sequence derives from a man older than 75 with active COVID-19. The chain combines TRBV6-2 or TRBV6-3 with TRBJ2-5; TRBD1 matches at 7 bases. CDR3 nucleotide sequence: TGTGCCAGCAGTCGACAGGGAGTCCCTCAAGAGACCCAGTACTTC. Its translation is CASSRQGVPQETQYF.